This T cell receptor beta chain came from a study of blood T cell repertoires in COVID-19. Whole-study context: Samples came from the United States, Italy and Spain, spanning acute and convalescent COVID-19. PBMCs, B-cell-depleted T cells, or T cells were the source of the cDNA or gDNA that made up the material.

The count of this clone is one. CDR1 is SGDLS, CDR2 YYNGEE, per germline. The CDR3 is 15 amino acids. The ends were cut back, 0 bases at V and 2 bases at J, with 9 bases in the middle. Authors' methods: Quantification of nucleated cells was approximated via reference gene primer amplification. Assay used: immunoSEQ multiplex PCR; TCRdb lists only in-frame clones, some missing. D and trimming come from the DNA, and the V and J calls and clone size come from that table. The sample has tens of thousands of clones; 70% to 90% are singletons. Sample: peripheral blood. The receptor was derived from a man aged 65-85 years with acute or convalescent COVID-19. The chain recombines TRBV9 with TRBJ2-1, with D unresolved. The CDR3, as DNA: TGTGCCAGCAGCGTAGACGGTTTCCCCTACAATGAGCAGTTCTTC. Its protein is CASSVDGFPYNEQFF.